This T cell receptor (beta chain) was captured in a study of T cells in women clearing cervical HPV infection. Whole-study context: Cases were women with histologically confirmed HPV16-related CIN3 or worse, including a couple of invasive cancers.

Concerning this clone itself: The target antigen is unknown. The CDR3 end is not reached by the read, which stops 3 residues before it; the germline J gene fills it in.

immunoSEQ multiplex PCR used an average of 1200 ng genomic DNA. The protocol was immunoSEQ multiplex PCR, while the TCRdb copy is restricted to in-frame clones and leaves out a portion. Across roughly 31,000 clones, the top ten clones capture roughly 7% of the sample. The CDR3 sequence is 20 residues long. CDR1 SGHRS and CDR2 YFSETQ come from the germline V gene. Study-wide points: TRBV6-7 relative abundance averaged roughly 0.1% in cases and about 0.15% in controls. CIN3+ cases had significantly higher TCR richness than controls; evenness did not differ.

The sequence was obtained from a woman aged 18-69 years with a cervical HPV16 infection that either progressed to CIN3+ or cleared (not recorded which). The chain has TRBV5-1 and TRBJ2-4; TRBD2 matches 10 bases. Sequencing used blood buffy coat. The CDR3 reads CASSRRVAVGLAGADETQYF. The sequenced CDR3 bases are TGCGCCAGCAGCCGCCGAGTCGCGGTGGGGCTAGCGGGAGCCGATGAGACT.